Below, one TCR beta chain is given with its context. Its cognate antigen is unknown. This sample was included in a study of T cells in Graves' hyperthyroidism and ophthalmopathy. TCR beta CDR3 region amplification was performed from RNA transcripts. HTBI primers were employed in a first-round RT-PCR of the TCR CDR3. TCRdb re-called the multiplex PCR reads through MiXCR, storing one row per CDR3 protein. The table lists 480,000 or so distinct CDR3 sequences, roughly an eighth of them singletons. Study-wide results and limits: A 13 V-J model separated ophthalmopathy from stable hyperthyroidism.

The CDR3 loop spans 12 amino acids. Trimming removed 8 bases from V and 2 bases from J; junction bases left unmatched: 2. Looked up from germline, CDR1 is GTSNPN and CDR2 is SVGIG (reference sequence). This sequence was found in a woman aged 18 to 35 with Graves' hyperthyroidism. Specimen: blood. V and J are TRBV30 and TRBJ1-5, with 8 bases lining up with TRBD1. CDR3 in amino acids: CAMGQGNQPQHF. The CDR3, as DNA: TGTGCCATGGGACAGGGCAATCAGCCCCAGCATTTT.